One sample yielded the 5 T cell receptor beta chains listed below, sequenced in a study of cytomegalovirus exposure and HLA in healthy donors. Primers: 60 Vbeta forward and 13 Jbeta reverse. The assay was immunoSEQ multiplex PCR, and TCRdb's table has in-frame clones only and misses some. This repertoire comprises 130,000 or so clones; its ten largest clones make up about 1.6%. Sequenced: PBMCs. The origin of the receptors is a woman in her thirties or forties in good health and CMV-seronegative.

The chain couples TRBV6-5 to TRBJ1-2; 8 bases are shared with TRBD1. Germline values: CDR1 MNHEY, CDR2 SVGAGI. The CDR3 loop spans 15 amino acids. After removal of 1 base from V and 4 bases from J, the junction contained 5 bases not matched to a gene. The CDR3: CASSYLDRVGYGYTF. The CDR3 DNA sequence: TGTGCCAGCAGTTACTTGGACAGGGTCGGCTATGGCTACACCTTC.

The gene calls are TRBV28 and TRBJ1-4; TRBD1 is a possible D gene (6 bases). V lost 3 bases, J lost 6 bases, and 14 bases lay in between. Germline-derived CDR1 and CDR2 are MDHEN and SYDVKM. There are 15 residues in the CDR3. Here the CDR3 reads CASSFFLGGDEKLFF. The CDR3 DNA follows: TGTGCCAGCAGTTTCTTCTTAGGGGGTGATGAAAAACTGTTTTTT.

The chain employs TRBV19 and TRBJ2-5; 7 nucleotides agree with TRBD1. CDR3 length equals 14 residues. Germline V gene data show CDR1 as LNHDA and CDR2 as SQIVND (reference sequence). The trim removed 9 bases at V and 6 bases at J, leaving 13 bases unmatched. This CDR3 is CASQTTGLGKTQYF. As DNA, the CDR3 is TGTGCCAGCCAGACGACAGGGCTTGGGAAGACCCAGTACTTC.

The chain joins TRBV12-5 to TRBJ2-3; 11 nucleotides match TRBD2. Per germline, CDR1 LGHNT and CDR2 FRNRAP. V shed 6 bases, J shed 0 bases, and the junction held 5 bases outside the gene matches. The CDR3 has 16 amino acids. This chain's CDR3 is CASGPGTSGSTDTQYF. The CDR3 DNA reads TGTGCTAGTGGCCCCGGGACTAGCGGTAGCACAGATACGCAGTATTTT.

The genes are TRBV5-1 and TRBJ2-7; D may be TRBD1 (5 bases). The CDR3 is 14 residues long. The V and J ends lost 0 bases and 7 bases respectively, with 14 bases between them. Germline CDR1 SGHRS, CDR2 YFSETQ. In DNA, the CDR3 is TGCGCCAGCAGCTTGGTACCAGGGTTGGGTGAGCAGTACGTC. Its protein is CASSLVPGLGEQYV.